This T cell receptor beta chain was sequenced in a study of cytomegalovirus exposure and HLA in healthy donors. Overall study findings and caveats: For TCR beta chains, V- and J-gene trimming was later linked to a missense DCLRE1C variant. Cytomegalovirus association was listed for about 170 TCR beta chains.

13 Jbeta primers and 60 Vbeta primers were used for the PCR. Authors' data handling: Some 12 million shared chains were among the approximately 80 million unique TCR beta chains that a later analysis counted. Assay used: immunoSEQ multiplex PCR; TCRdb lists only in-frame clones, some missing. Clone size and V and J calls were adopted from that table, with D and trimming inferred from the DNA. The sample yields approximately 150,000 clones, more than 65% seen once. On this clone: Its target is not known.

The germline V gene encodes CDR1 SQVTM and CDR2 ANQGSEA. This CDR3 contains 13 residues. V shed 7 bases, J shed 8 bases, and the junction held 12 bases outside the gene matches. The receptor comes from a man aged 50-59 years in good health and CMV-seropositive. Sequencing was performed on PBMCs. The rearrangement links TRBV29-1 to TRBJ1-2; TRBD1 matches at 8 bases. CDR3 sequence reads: CSGTQTGAEGYTF. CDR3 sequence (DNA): TGCAGCGGGACCCAGACAGGGGCTGAGGGCTACACCTTC.